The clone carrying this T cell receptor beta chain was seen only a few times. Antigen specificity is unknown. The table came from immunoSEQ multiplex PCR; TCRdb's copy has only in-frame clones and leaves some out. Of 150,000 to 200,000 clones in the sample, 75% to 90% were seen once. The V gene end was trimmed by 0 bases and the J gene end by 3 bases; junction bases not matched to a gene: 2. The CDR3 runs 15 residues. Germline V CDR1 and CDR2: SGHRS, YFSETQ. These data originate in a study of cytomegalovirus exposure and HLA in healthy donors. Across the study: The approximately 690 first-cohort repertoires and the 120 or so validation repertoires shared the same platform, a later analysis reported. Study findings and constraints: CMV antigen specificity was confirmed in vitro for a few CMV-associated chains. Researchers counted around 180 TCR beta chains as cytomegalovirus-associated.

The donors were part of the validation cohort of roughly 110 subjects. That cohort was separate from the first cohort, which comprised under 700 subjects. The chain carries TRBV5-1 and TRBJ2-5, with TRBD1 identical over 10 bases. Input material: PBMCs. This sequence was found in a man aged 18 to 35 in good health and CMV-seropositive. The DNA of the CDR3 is TGCGCCAGCAGCTTGGCCGGGACAGGGGAAGAGACCCAGTACTTC. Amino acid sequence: CASSLAGTGEETQYF.